The 2 T cell receptor beta chains listed next were all sequenced from one sample in a study of T cells in Graves' hyperthyroidism and ophthalmopathy. The CDR3 regions of TCR beta were amplified from RNA transcripts. A set of HTBI primers served as the primers for a first-round RT-PCR of the TCR CDR3. TCRdb itself ran the multiplex PCR reads through MiXCR, one entry per CDR3 protein. The sample has a few hundred thousand distinct CDR3 sequences, 14% seen once. Sample: blood. The receptors stem from a woman between 25 and 40 years old with Graves' hyperthyroidism that later progressed to Graves' ophthalmopathy.

The chain is built from TRBV12-3 or TRBV12-4 and TRBJ1-1, with TRBD1 matching 8 bases. This CDR3 is 14 amino acids long. J lost 2 bases, V lost 8 bases, and 7 bases had no gene match. CDR3 sequence: CASGRTGRNTEAFF. The CDR3 DNA sequence: TGTGCCAGCGGAAGGACAGGGAGAAACACTGAAGCTTTCTTT.

This clonotype was observed many times. The CDR3 spells CSAGGLAYNEQFF. CDR3 in DNA: TGCAGTGCTGGAGGACTAGCGTACAATGAGCAGTTCTTC. The rearrangement uses TRBV20-1 and TRBJ2-1, with 9 bases fitting TRBD2. CDR1 and CDR2 (germline): DFQATT, SNEGSKA (reference sequence). J gave up 4 bases and V 5 bases, and 3 bases lay outside the gene matches. The CDR3 loop spans 13 amino acids.